This T cell receptor beta chain was sequenced for a study of T-cell memory formation after mild COVID-19. Study-wide findings and caveats: Clones contracting across day 15 to 85 had a balanced CD4/CD8 profile; later expanding clones leaned CD4+.

Note on this clonotype: The antigen remains undetermined.

It was 5'RACE with constant-segment primers that produced the TCR alpha and TCR beta cDNA libraries, which carried sample barcodes and UMIs. Each CDR3 protein is one row after TCRdb ran MiXCR on the 5' RACE reads. The repertoire holds around 250,000 distinct CDR3 sequences, with 16% as singletons. The V gene lost 4 bases and the J gene lost 0 bases, with 15 bases spanning the gap. Germline CDR1 and CDR2: MNHEY and SMNVEV (reference sequence). The CDR3 has 17 amino acids. This clonotype was sampled from a man between 18 and 29 years old who had mild COVID-19 (a few samples of this study predate the infection). Cell type and time point are not known. The V call is TRBV27, the J call TRBJ1-4; perhaps TRBD1 as D (6 bases). Sequenced sample: PBMCs or a T cell subset sorted from them (not recorded which). The CDR3 coding sequence is TGTGCCAGCAGTTCAGAAGGGGGTACCTCAACTAATGAAAAACTGTTTTTT. Translating gives CASSSEGGTSTNEKLFF.